This T cell receptor beta chain originates from a study of shared clonotypes between healthy human individuals. Study-level findings and limits: Several donors showed sharing of about 4.8% of naive CD4 clonotypes. Unshared clonotypes carried lower generation probabilities than those common to all four donors. Blood was the only sampled material, and tissue repertoires likely differ.

Using immunoSEQ multiplex PCR, the repertoire was profiled, and TCRdb retains in-frame clones only, with some absent. The table lists around 2,000,000 clones, 85% to 95% of them singletons, with 0.9% to 1.4% in the top ten. In the case of this clone: Its specificity is not known.

Positive CCR7 selection of CD45RO-negative cells yielded the naive CD8 cells, and terminally differentiated effector memory CD45RA+ cells were excluded. Adults of Caucasian background living in Nashville, Tennessee made up all donors. This sequence originates from a man between 18 and 29 years old in good health. Sequencing was done on a sample of naive CD8+ T cells sorted from blood.

The CDR3 nucleotides read TGTGCCAGCAGCTCGGGACACGGTAACACCGGGGAGCTGTTTTTT. This gives the protein CASSSGHGNTGELFF. The V call is TRBV5-4, the J call TRBJ2-2; a weak D match, TRBD1 (6 bases). Germline CDR1 reads SGHNT; CDR2 reads YYREEE (reference sequence). Trimming removed 3 bases at V and 2 bases at J, with 11 bases between. This CDR3 has 15 residues.